Listed here are 17 T cell receptor beta chains from one sample, sequenced in a study of blood T cell repertoires in COVID-19. The repertoire was sequenced with immunoSEQ multiplex PCR; TCRdb's copy has only in-frame clones and lacks some. In the table there are some 67,000 clones, about 90% of which are singletons. Sequencing used peripheral blood. The receptors were gathered from a man between 45 and 60 years old with active COVID-19.

In DNA, the CDR3 is TGCGCCAGCAGCGAACAATCCTACAATGAGCAGTTCTTC. Translated, it gives CASSEQSYNEQFF. The V call is TRBV5-1, the J call TRBJ2-1; D remains unclear. Trimming removed 4 bases from V and 1 base from J, with 6 bases in between. CDR3 size: 13 residues. The V gene's germline CDR1 is SGHRS and CDR2 YFSETQ.

The chain employs TRBV7-3 and TRBJ2-1; 8 nucleotides match TRBD2. This CDR3 has 14 residues. Looked up from germline, CDR1 is SGHTA and CDR2 is FQGTGA. Trimming cost V 4 bases and J 8 bases; bases outside gene matches: 7. Written as DNA, the CDR3 is TGTGCCAGCAGCTCAGGACTAGCTGGGGATGAGCAGTTCTTC. Encoded protein: CASSSGLAGDEQFF.

The chain joins TRBV2 to TRBJ1-2, with D unclear. The CDR3 contains 11 residues. V was trimmed by 6 bases and J by 4 bases, leaving 6 bases between them. Germline V gene sequence: CDR1 SNHLY, CDR2 FYNNEI. In nucleotides, the CDR3 is TGTGCCAGCAGCAGCGGCTATGGCTACACCTTC. Amino acids: CASSSGYGYTF.

This clone occurred a few times. This sequence joins TRBV28 and TRBJ1-1, with 9 bases matching TRBD1. The trim removed 6 bases at V and 2 bases at J, leaving 7 bases unmatched. Looked up from germline, CDR1 is MDHEN and CDR2 is SYDVKM. CDR3 length equals 15 residues. DNA for the CDR3: TGTGCCAGCAGGCCCGGGACAGGGTCTAACACTGAAGCTTTCTTT. It specifies CASRPGTGSNTEAFF.

The V call is TRBV12-3 or TRBV12-4, the J call TRBJ2-5; maybe TRBD1 (6 bases). V was shortened by 5 bases and J by 2 bases, with 9 bases between the two germline ends. The CDR3 totals 13 residues. The CDR3 DNA follows: TGTGCCAGCAGTGACAGGAATCAAGAGACCCAGTACTTC. This sequence encodes CASSDRNQETQYF.

The rearrangement links TRBV9 to TRBJ1-5; D is unclear. Germline values: CDR1 SGDLS, CDR2 YYNGEE. Trimming left V 0 bases short and J 6 bases short, with 10 bases between. The CDR3 extends over 14 amino acids. For the CDR3, the DNA is TGTGCCAGCAGCGTAGGGATAGGGAGTCAGCCCCAGCATTTT. Residues: CASSVGIGSQPQHF.

J is TRBJ2-1 and V is TRBV28; the D gene is possibly TRBD2 (5 bases). The CDR3 runs to 15 residues. The V gene's germline CDR1 is MDHEN and CDR2 SYDVKM. Trimming removed 6 bases from V and 2 bases from J, with 14 bases in between. CDR3 protein: CASRSHLATYNEQFF. CDR3 in DNA: TGTGCCAGCAGATCCCACCTAGCAACCTACAATGAGCAGTTCTTC. Supplemented by reference TRBV28 and TRBJ2-1, the full variable domain reads DVKVTQSSRYLVKRTGEKVFLECVQDMDHENMFWYRQDPGLGLRLIYFSYDVKMKEKGDIPEGYSVSREKKERFSLILESASTNQTSMYLCASRSHLATYNEQFFGPGTRLTVL.

The J gene is TRBJ2-2, the V gene TRBV5-1; D ambiguous. V shed 0 bases and J shed 3 bases, with 6 bases lying between them. The germline V gene encodes CDR1 SGHRS and CDR2 YFSETQ. The CDR3 covers 14 residues. CDR3 sequence reads: CASSLALYTGELFF. In DNA form, the CDR3 reads TGCGCCAGCAGCTTGGCCTTGTACACCGGGGAGCTGTTTTTT.

This chain links TRBV4-1 with TRBJ1-5; D possibly corresponds to TRBD1 (5 bases). CDR1 MGHRA and CDR2 YSYEKL come from the germline V gene. CDR3 size: 14 residues. The V gene lost 1 base and the J gene lost 7 bases, with 11 bases spanning the gap. CDR3 sequence: CASSQVGVQQPQHF. CDR3 nucleotides: TGCGCCAGCAGCCAAGTAGGGGTACAACAGCCCCAGCATTTT.

The chain has TRBV5-6 and TRBJ2-7; maybe TRBD2 (5 bases). This CDR3 comprises 13 residues. Germline CDR1 and CDR2: SGHDT and YYEEEE. V dropped 0 bases and J dropped 2 bases, with 6 bases sitting between them. CDR3: CASSLASTYEQYF. The CDR3 nucleotides read TGTGCCAGCAGCTTGGCTAGCACCTACGAGCAGTACTTC.

This chain links TRBV5-8 with TRBJ1-5; 7 nucleotides match TRBD1. CDR1 is SGHTS and CDR2 is YDEGEE in the germline V gene. Germline trimming cut 0 bases from V and 0 bases from J; bases unmatched to any gene: 3. The CDR3 covers 16 residues. The CDR3 DNA is TGTGCCAGCAGCTTGGACAGGGGCGTTAGCAATCAGCCCCAGCATTTT. Amino acids: CASSLDRGVSNQPQHF.

The rearrangement joins TRBV18 to TRBJ2-1; D possibly uses TRBD1 or TRBD2 (9 bases each). CDR3 length equals 20 residues. Trimming stripped 3 bases from V and 5 bases from J, with 29 bases between. Looked up from germline, CDR1 is KGHSH and CDR2 is LQKENI. CDR3 in DNA: TGTGCCAGCTCACCCAGGACAGGGGAAGGGACTAGCATAACCCACAATGAGCAGTTCTTC. This sequence encodes CASSPRTGEGTSITHNEQFF.

This clone was seen a few times. This chain uses TRBV28 with TRBJ2-1; D possibly corresponds to TRBD1 (6 bases). The CDR3 sequence is 14 residues long. Germline V gene sequence: CDR1 MDHEN, CDR2 SYDVKM. V shed 5 bases and J shed 4 bases, with 12 bases lying between them. The chain's CDR3 is CASSPGTRYNEQFF. The CDR3 region has the DNA TGTGCCAGCAGTCCCGGGACACGGTACAATGAGCAGTTCTTC.

The CDR3 region is CASSLSTATLETQYF. The CDR3 bases are TGTGCCAGCAGCTTAAGTACAGCTACACTGGAGACCCAGTACTTC. The genes are TRBV11-1 and TRBJ2-5, with D unclear. This CDR3 has 15 amino acids. The V end lost 2 bases, the J end lost 5 bases, and 15 bases lay between the germline ends. Germline lookup yields CDR1 SGHAT and CDR2 FQDESV (reference sequence).

This clone was seen a handful of times. The V gene is TRBV10-1, the J gene TRBJ2-7; D gene uncertain. V lost 2 bases and J lost 5, with 22 bases in between. There are 17 residues in the CDR3. CDR1 WNHNN and CDR2 SYGVQD come from the germline V gene (reference sequence). CDR3 coding DNA: TGCGCCAGCAGTGAGATGTACTCACCCTCGTTCATAAACGAGCAGTACTTC. Translated: CASSEMYSPSFINEQYF.

The rearrangement uses TRBV4-3 and TRBJ2-6, with D possibly TRBD2 on 5 matching bases. The length of the CDR3 is 16 residues. Germline V gene lookup returns CDR1 LGHNA and CDR2 YSLEER. Trimming shortened V by 4 bases and J by 1 base, and 11 bases separated the two germline ends. CDR3 sequence (DNA): TGCGCCAGCAGCCTGAGAGGCGGGTCTGGGGCCAACGTCCTGACTTTC. Translating it yields CASSLRGGSGANVLTF.

The chain combines TRBV6-6 with TRBJ2-2; weak D call: TRBD2 (7 bases). The CDR3 runs to 16 residues. Trimming removed 7 bases at V and 4 bases at J, with 19 bases between. Germline lookup yields CDR1 MNHNY and CDR2 SVGAGI (reference sequence). CDR3 sequence (DNA): TGTGCCAGCATGGGGGGGCCCGGGCGGGGCACCGGGGAGCTGTTTTTT. It specifies CASMGGPGRGTGELFF.